This T cell receptor beta chain is from a study of CD8 T cells in ankylosing spondylitis. Notes on the study in general: Disease-linked clones reportedly showed significant enrichment in matched ankylosing spondylitis synovial fluid. Earlier work had already found some motif variants in reactive arthritis synovial fluid and blood. Ankylosing spondylitis blood appeared to carry a characteristic TCR beta motif of roughly eight highly homologous variants.

Quantitative 5'-RACE with molecular barcodes generated TCR beta libraries. TCRdb re-called the 5' RACE reads through MiXCR, storing one row per CDR3 protein. The sample shows 250,000 to 400,000 distinct CDR3 sequences, roughly 12% of them seen only once. Notes on this clonotype: Its antigen is undetermined.

This CDR3 is 17 amino acids long. From germline, CDR1 is DFQATT and CDR2 SNEGSKA (reference sequence). This chain connects TRBV20-1 to TRBJ2-1, with 9 bases aligning to TRBD2. Specimen: blood, either unsorted or a sorted T cell fraction (not recorded which). This sequence originates from a female donor with ankylosing spondylitis or in good health (not recorded which). The CDR3 region is CCARDRQLAGRYNEQFF. The CDR3 region has the DNA TGCTGCGCTAGAGACAGACAACTAGCGGGCCGTTACAATGAGCAGTTCTTC.